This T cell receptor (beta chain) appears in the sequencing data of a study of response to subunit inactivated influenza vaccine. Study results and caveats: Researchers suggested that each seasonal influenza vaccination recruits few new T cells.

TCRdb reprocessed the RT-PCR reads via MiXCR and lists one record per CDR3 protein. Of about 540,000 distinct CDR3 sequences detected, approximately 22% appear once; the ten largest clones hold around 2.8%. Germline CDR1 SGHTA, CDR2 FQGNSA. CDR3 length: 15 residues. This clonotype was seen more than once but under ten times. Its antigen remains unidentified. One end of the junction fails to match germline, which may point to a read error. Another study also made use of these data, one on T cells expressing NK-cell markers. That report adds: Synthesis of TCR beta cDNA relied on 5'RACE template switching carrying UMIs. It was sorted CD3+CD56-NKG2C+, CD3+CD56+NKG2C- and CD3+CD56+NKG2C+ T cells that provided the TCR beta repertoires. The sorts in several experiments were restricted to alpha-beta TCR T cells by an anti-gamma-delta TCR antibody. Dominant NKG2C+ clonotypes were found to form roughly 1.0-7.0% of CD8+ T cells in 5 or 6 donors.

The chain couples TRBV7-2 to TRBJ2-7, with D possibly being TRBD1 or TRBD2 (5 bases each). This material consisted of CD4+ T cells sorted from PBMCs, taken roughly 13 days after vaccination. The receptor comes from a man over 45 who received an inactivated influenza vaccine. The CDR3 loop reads CASSLAGTVGYEQYF. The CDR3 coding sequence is TGTGCCAGCAGCCTAGCCGGGACCGTTGGTTACGAGCAGTACTTC.